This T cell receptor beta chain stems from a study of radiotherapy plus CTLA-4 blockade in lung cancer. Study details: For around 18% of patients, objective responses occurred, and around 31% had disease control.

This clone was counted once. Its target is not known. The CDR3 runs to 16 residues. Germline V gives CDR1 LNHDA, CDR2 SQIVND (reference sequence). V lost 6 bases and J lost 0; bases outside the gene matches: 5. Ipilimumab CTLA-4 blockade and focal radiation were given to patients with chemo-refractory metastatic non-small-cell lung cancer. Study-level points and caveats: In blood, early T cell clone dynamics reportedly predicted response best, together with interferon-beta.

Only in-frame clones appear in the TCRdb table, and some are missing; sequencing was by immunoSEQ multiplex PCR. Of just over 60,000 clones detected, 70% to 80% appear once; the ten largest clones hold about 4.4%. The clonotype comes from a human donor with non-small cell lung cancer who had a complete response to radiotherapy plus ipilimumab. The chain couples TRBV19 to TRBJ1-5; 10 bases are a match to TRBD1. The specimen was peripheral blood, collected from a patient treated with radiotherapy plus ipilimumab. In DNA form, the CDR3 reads TGTGCCAGTAGACGGGACAGGGGTTATAGCAATCAGCCCCAGCATTTT. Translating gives CASRRDRGYSNQPQHF.